The T cell receptor (beta chain) under discussion was sequenced for a study of T-cell reconstitution after alpha-beta-depleted transplantation in children. The CDR3 loop spans 12 amino acids. The V gene lost 6 bases and the J gene lost 5 bases, with 11 bases spanning the gap. Using unique molecular identifiers, the investigators prepared the TCRbeta library. TCRdb used MiXCR to reprocess the PCR reads, holding one entry per CDR3 protein. In the table there are 250,000 to 350,000 distinct CDR3 sequences, about 10% of which are singletons. The source is a human donor who donated a stem cell graft to a child with SCID. This specimen was PBMCs from the stem cell graft donor, taken from the stem cell graft. The V gene is TRBV12-3 or TRBV12-4, the J gene TRBJ2-7; D unresolved. This chain's CDR3 is CASSRHLDEQYF. The CDR3 nucleotides are TGTGCCAGCAGCCGCCACTTGGACGAGCAGTACTTC.